Shown below are 14 T cell receptor beta chains from a single sample sequenced in a study of shared clonotypes between healthy human individuals. Data came from immunoSEQ multiplex PCR; TCRdb stores just in-frame clones and leaves some out. Of fewer than 1.8 million clones in the sample, approximately 98.5% were seen once. The sample taken for sequencing was naive CD4+ T cells sorted from blood. Subset given: CD45RA+ positively selected. The receptor source for this set is a man in his thirties or forties in good health.

The J gene is TRBJ1-1, the V gene TRBV27; D is uncertain. This CDR3 region has 15 residues. Per germline, CDR1 MNHEY and CDR2 SMNVEV (reference sequence). The ends were cut back, 4 bases at V and 1 base at J, with 13 bases in the middle. CDR3 bases: TGTGCCAGCAGTTCTTGGGGAAGAGAGAACACTGAAGCTTTCTTT. The encoded protein is CASSSWGRENTEAFF.

Only one count was recorded for this clone. V and J are TRBV6-1 and TRBJ2-1, with D tentatively TRBD2 (5 bases). The germline V and J ends were trimmed by 4 bases and 7 bases, with 11 bases remaining between them. This CDR3 region has 13 residues. CDR1 is MNHNS and CDR2 is SASEGT in the germline V gene. The chain's CDR3 is CASSVLDQNEQFF. CDR3 bases: TGTGCCAGCAGTGTACTAGACCAAAATGAGCAGTTCTTC.

The rearrangement links TRBV5-1 to TRBJ1-4; the D is unclear. The CDR3 sequence is 14 residues long. Germline CDR1 and CDR2: SGHRS and YFSETQ. V lost 0 bases to trimming and J lost 0 bases, with 3 bases between them. The CDR3 reads CASSLESTNEKLFF. CDR3 DNA: TGCGCCAGCAGCTTGGAATCAACTAATGAAAAACTGTTTTTT.

This clone has a single count. The rearrangement joins TRBV27 to TRBJ1-5; no reliable D call. Germline-derived CDR1 and CDR2 are MNHEY and SMNVEV (reference sequence). The CDR3 totals 15 residues. The V and J ends lost 0 bases and 0 bases respectively, with 6 bases between them. CDR3 DNA: TGTGCCAGCAGTTTATCCGGGTCTAGCAATCAGCCCCAGCATTTT. It codes for CASSLSGSSNQPQHF.

Of note for this clone: Additional DNA sequences in this sample encode the identical CDR3. The chain couples TRBV29-1 to TRBJ1-2; tentative D call: TRBD1 (6 bases). CDR1 SQVTM and CDR2 ANQGSEA come from the germline V gene. V was shortened by 4 bases and J by 3 bases, with 9 bases between the two germline ends. The CDR3 consists of 12 residues. CDR3: CSVVGGDYGYTF. CDR3 coding DNA: TGCAGCGTTGTCGGGGGCGACTATGGCTACACCTTC.

A note on this clone: The same CDR3 arises from other DNA sequences in this sample as well. The chain joins TRBV9 to TRBJ2-3; the match to TRBD2 covers 8 bases. Germline loops: CDR1 SGDLS, CDR2 YYNGEE. The CDR3 spans 14 residues. The ends lost 0 bases at V and 6 bases at J; junction bases unmatched: 3. Here the CDR3 reads CASSVVAGSDTQYF. The DNA of the CDR3 is TGTGCCAGCAGCGTAGTAGCGGGATCTGATACGCAGTATTTT.

The V gene is TRBV4-3, the J gene TRBJ1-5; no definite D call. The ends were cut back, 0 bases at V and 7 bases at J, with 13 bases in the middle. The CDR3 has 15 residues. Germline V gene data show CDR1 as LGHNA and CDR2 as YSLEER. CDR3 coding DNA: TGCGCCAGCAGCCAAGATCCCAGAGGTGGACAGCCCCAGCATTTT. Translated, it gives CASSQDPRGGQPQHF.

The chain carries TRBV4-2 and TRBJ2-3, with 11 bases lining up with TRBD2. This CDR3 has 18 residues. Trimming removed 2 bases from V and 3 bases from J; junction bases left unmatched: 10. Germline CDR1 and CDR2: LGHNA and YNFKEQ. The CDR3 region has the DNA TGTGCCAGCAGCCAACGGGTAGCGGGAGGGAGTTTGACAGATACGCAGTATTTT. It specifies CASSQRVAGGSLTDTQYF.

The chain has TRBV19 and TRBJ2-5; possibly TRBD2 for D (7 bases). From germline, CDR1 is LNHDA and CDR2 SQIVND (reference sequence). This CDR3 is 14 amino acids long. The V and J ends lost 3 bases and 4 bases respectively, with 12 bases between them. CDR3: CASSMGGGSETQYF. CDR3 sequence (DNA): TGTGCCAGTAGTATGGGAGGGGGTTCAGAGACCCAGTACTTC. Full variable domain (missing parts from reference TRBV19 and TRBJ2-5): DGGITQSPKYLFRKEGQNVTLSCEQNLNHDAMYWYRQDPGQGLRLIYYSQIVNDFQKGDIAEGYSVSREKKESFPLTVTSAQKNPTAFYLCASSMGGGSETQYFGPGTRLLVL.

The rearrangement uses TRBV6-5 and TRBJ2-3; unclear D gene. Germline CDR1 is MNHEY and CDR2 is SVGAGI. V was clipped by 4 bases and J by 0 bases, with 5 bases between them. The CDR3 consists of 13 residues. The CDR3 DNA is TGTGCCAGCAGTTCCCACAGCACAGATACGCAGTATTTT. Amino acids: CASSSHSTDTQYF.

The chain couples TRBV11-2 to TRBJ1-1; 7 bases fit TRBD1. The CDR3 runs to 15 residues. Per the germline V gene, CDR1 is SGHAT and CDR2 is FQNNGV. V lost 5 bases and J lost 5; bases outside the gene matches: 11. The CDR3 DNA reads TGTGCCAGCAGCCAGAGCGGCCCACAGGGGACTGAAGCTTTCTTT. This codes for CASSQSGPQGTEAFF.

J is TRBJ2-2 and V is TRBV5-1; D gene ambiguous. This CDR3 has 13 amino acids. The V and J ends lost 4 bases and 2 bases respectively, with 6 bases between them. Germline V lookup: CDR1 SGHRS, CDR2 YFSETQ. CDR3 sequence: CASSQINTGELFF. In nucleotides, the CDR3 is TGCGCCAGCAGCCAGATTAACACCGGGGAGCTGTTTTTT.

This clone was counted a single time. The sample holds other DNA sequences that translate to the same CDR3. This chain joins TRBV18 and TRBJ1-2; D is unclear. Germline V gene sequence: CDR1 KGHSH, CDR2 LQKENI. Trimming removed 2 bases from V and 8 bases from J, with 6 bases in between. CDR3 size: 11 residues. In DNA, the CDR3 is TGTGCCAGCTCACCAGGGGAGGGCTACACCTTC. It translates to CASSPGEGYTF.

This rearrangement joins TRBV27 to TRBJ2-2, with TRBD1 as a possible D gene (5 bases). The length of the CDR3 is 18 residues. Germline V CDR1 and CDR2: MNHEY, SMNVEV (reference sequence). Deletions cut 6 bases from V and 5 bases from J, with 25 bases between. CDR3 residues: CASSRVREGATLTGELFF. The CDR3 region has the DNA TGTGCCAGCAGCCGTGTCAGGGAAGGGGCCACCTTAACCGGGGAGCTGTTTTTT.